These T cell receptor beta chains were read from a single sample in a study of Ad26.COV2.S vaccination and SARS-CoV-2 variants. The data were produced by immunoSEQ multiplex PCR, yet TCRdb's version contains in-frame clones alone and is incomplete. The sample includes around 300,000 clones, 65% to 90% of them seen just once. Here the sequenced sample was peripheral blood, taken in a trial of Ad26.COV2.S vaccine versus placebo. The receptors derive from a person aged 18-60 years who received the Ad26.COV2.S COVID-19 vaccine or a placebo. The CDR3 runs from the conserved cysteine through the conserved F or W. The D gene is left open where the match is weak. Part of the rows lack a size; the others show once, few, many or a class for expanded clones.

D gene: TRBD2; clone size: .; J gene: TRBJ2-7; V gene: TRBV7-3; CDR3 DNA: TGTGCCAGCAGCCCAGGGACTAGCGGACTCTACGAGCAGTACTTC; CDR3 protein: CASSPGTSGLYEQYF
D gene: .; clone size: .; J gene: TRBJ2-7; V gene: TRBV2; CDR3 DNA: TGTGCCAGCAGCAAAGGCCAAAAGTACGAGCAGTACTTC; CDR3 protein: CASSKGQKYEQYF
D gene: .; clone size: .; J gene: TRBJ2-7; V gene: TRBV5-1; CDR3 DNA: TGCGCCAGCTCTCCAGCGCGGAGTTCCTACGAGCAGTACTTC; CDR3 protein: CASSPARSSYEQYF
D gene: .; clone size: few; J gene: TRBJ1-2; V gene: TRBV7-9; CDR3 DNA: TGTGCCAGCAGCTCCTTGGGGGCAGGGAATGGCTACACCTTC; CDR3 protein: CASSSLGAGNGYTF
D gene: .; clone size: .; J gene: TRBJ2-7; V gene: TRBV7-2; CDR3 DNA: TGTGCCAGCAGCTTAGTCGCCCCGACAGGACATCGTTACGAGCAGTACTTC; CDR3 protein: CASSLVAPTGHRYEQYF
D gene: .; clone size: .; J gene: TRBJ1-2; V gene: TRBV5-4; CDR3 DNA: TGTGCCAGCAGTCCGAGGGGTGGGGGGTCCGGCTACACCTTC; CDR3 protein: CASSPRGGGSGYTF
D gene: .; clone size: .; J gene: TRBJ2-7; V gene: TRBV6-2/TRBV6-3; CDR3 DNA: TGTGCCAGCAGTTACGACAGAAGAGGCGAGCAGTACTTC; CDR3 protein: CASSYDRRGEQYF
D gene: .; clone size: few; J gene: TRBJ2-7; V gene: TRBV7-2; CDR3 DNA: TGTGCCAGCAGCTCCCTCGGAGCGTTCTACGAGCAGTACTTC; CDR3 protein: CASSSLGAFYEQYF
D gene: TRBD2; clone size: .; J gene: TRBJ2-5; V gene: TRBV6-1; CDR3 DNA: TGTGCCAGCCGTGCTGGAGTAGCGGGCCCTCCGGAGACCCAGTACTTC; CDR3 protein: CASRAGVAGPPETQYF
D gene: .; clone size: .; J gene: TRBJ2-7; V gene: TRBV14; CDR3 DNA: TGTGCCAGCAGCCATGTGGGCTACGAGCAGTACTTC; CDR3 protein: CASSHVGYEQYF
D gene: .; clone size: .; J gene: TRBJ1-1; V gene: TRBV7-9; CDR3 DNA: TGTGCCAGCAGCTTTTTGGTCCGAACTGAAGCTTTCTTT; CDR3 protein: CASSFLVRTEAFF
D gene: .; clone size: once; J gene: TRBJ2-7; V gene: TRBV7-2; CDR3 DNA: TGTGCCAGCAGCTTCGGGGGATCCTACGAGCAGTACTTC; CDR3 protein: CASSFGGSYEQYF
D gene: TRBD1; clone size: few; J gene: TRBJ2-6; V gene: TRBV7-9; CDR3 DNA: TGTGCCAGCAGCTTAGCGCAGGGGGCTGGGGCCAACGTCCTGACTTTC; CDR3 protein: CASSLAQGAGANVLTF
D gene: .; clone size: .; J gene: TRBJ1-1; V gene: TRBV28; CDR3 DNA: TGTGCCAGCAGTCCCGCCACGGGGCAAGGCACTGAAGCTTTCTTT; CDR3 protein: CASSPATGQGTEAFF
D gene: TRBD2; clone size: .; J gene: TRBJ2-1; V gene: TRBV7-9; CDR3 DNA: TGTGCCAGCAGCTTATCGACACTAGCGGGGCGTTACAATGAGCAGTTCTTC; CDR3 protein: CASSLSTLAGRYNEQFF
D gene: .; clone size: few; J gene: TRBJ1-2; V gene: TRBV6-6; CDR3 DNA: TGTGCCAGCAGTTACTCGGCCTTAACCGGGGGCGGCTACACCTTC; CDR3 protein: CASSYSALTGGGYTF
D gene: TRBD1; clone size: .; J gene: TRBJ1-2; V gene: TRBV6-5; CDR3 DNA: TGTGCCAGCAGTTACGCGGGGCAGGGGGCTGGCTACACCTTC; CDR3 protein: CASSYAGQGAGYTF
D gene: .; clone size: .; J gene: TRBJ1-5; V gene: TRBV20-1; CDR3 DNA: TGCAGTGCTAGTTCTTCAGCCAATCAGCCCCAGCATTTT; CDR3 protein: CSASSSANQPQHF
D gene: TRBD2; clone size: .; J gene: TRBJ2-3; V gene: TRBV6-2/TRBV6-3; CDR3 DNA: TGTGCCAGCAGTCCCCCCGCCGCTAGCGGGGGTTCCCTTAGCACAGATACGCAGTATTTT; CDR3 protein: CASSPPAASGGSLSTDTQYF
D gene: .; clone size: .; J gene: TRBJ2-6; V gene: TRBV4-3; CDR3 DNA: TGCGCCAGCAGCCGAAGATCAGGGCAGACTTTCTCTGGGGCCAACGTCCTGACTTTC; CDR3 protein: CASSRRSGQTFSGANVLTF
D gene: .; clone size: .; J gene: TRBJ1-1; V gene: TRBV5-4; CDR3 DNA: TGTGCCAGCAGTCACAGGATCCAGAACACTGAAGCTTTCTTT; CDR3 protein: CASSHRIQNTEAFF
D gene: .; clone size: once; J gene: TRBJ1-2; V gene: TRBV7-6; CDR3 DNA: TGTGCCAGCAGCCCAACCGGTGAGACTTCCTATGGCTACACCTTC; CDR3 protein: CASSPTGETSYGYTF
D gene: .; clone size: .; J gene: TRBJ2-7; V gene: TRBV5-4; CDR3 DNA: TGTGCCAGCACCATCAAATCGACAGCAGCCTACGAGCAGTACTTC; CDR3 protein: CASTIKSTAAYEQYF
D gene: TRBD2; clone size: .; J gene: TRBJ2-7; V gene: TRBV18; CDR3 DNA: TGTGCCAGCTCAGCCAGGGACTACGTACGATACGAGCAGTACTTC; CDR3 protein: CASSARDYVRYEQYF
D gene: .; clone size: .; J gene: TRBJ2-7; V gene: TRBV21-1; CDR3 DNA: TGTGCCAGCACCCGCGGGCAGCGGGAGGCCAGCTACGAGCAGTACTTC; CDR3 protein: CASTRGQREASYEQYF
D gene: TRBD1; clone size: .; J gene: TRBJ2-7; V gene: TRBV5-1; CDR3 DNA: TGCGCCAGCAGCTTGGAAGGGGGGACAGGGGGCGAGCAGTACTTC; CDR3 protein: CASSLEGGTGGEQYF
D gene: TRBD2; clone size: .; J gene: TRBJ2-2; V gene: TRBV3-1/TRBV3-2; CDR3 DNA: TGTGCCAGCAGCCCAACCGGGGGGGCCGACACCGGGGAGCTGTTTTTT; CDR3 protein: CASSPTGGADTGELFF
D gene: .; clone size: .; J gene: TRBJ1-1; V gene: TRBV7-9; CDR3 DNA: TGTGCCAGCAGCTCTCCCCCAGGTCGGGTCGCTGAAGCTTTCTTT; CDR3 protein: CASSSPPGRVAEAFF
D gene: TRBD2; clone size: .; J gene: TRBJ2-7; V gene: TRBV20-1; CDR3 DNA: TGCAGTGCTAGTCCTGCGGGACTAGCGGGAGGCAGCTCCTACGAGCAGTACTTC; CDR3 protein: CSASPAGLAGGSSYEQYF
D gene: .; clone size: .; J gene: TRBJ2-7; V gene: TRBV11-1; CDR3 DNA: TGTGCCAGCAGCTTTGCGGAGCAGCAGTACTTC; CDR3 protein: CASSFAEQQYF
D gene: .; clone size: .; J gene: TRBJ2-6; V gene: TRBV11-2; CDR3 DNA: TGTGCCAGCAGCTCGCCCACGGGGGTTTTGACATCTGGGGCCAACGTCCTGACTTTC; CDR3 protein: CASSSPTGVLTSGANVLTF
D gene: TRBD1; clone size: .; J gene: TRBJ2-3; V gene: TRBV24-1; CDR3 DNA: TGTGCCACCAGTGATCCCGGGACAGGAGGGCCCACAGATACGCAGTATTTT; CDR3 protein: CATSDPGTGGPTDTQYF
D gene: .; clone size: .; J gene: TRBJ2-3; V gene: TRBV5-1; CDR3 DNA: TGCGCCAGCAGCTTGGCCGGAGATACGCAGTATTTT; CDR3 protein: CASSLAGDTQYF
D gene: TRBD1; clone size: .; J gene: TRBJ2-2; V gene: TRBV28; CDR3 DNA: TGTGCCAGCAGTTTCCTCGGACAGGGAAACACCGGGGAGCTGTTTTTT; CDR3 protein: CASSFLGQGNTGELFF
D gene: TRBD1; clone size: .; J gene: TRBJ2-3; V gene: TRBV19; CDR3 DNA: TGTGCCAGTAACTACCCCGGACAGGGGGCAAGAGATACGCAGTATTTT; CDR3 protein: CASNYPGQGARDTQYF
D gene: .; clone size: .; J gene: TRBJ2-3; V gene: TRBV28; CDR3 DNA: TGTGCCAGCAGTTTTGGGGCGACGAACACGCAGTATTTT; CDR3 protein: CASSFGATNTQYF
D gene: .; clone size: .; J gene: TRBJ1-2; V gene: TRBV24-1; CDR3 DNA: TGTGCCACCAGTGCCCCTGGCGGGGGTGCCTTCTATGGCTACACCTTC; CDR3 protein: CATSAPGGGAFYGYTF
D gene: .; clone size: .; J gene: TRBJ1-1; V gene: TRBV6-4; CDR3 DNA: TGTGCCAGCAGTCCGGGACTTACAAAGAGCACTGAAGCTTTCTTT; CDR3 protein: CASSPGLTKSTEAFF
D gene: .; clone size: .; J gene: TRBJ2-7; V gene: TRBV3-1/TRBV3-2; CDR3 DNA: TGTGCCAGCAGCCAAGAAGCTCAGGTTTGGGACGAGCAGTACTTC; CDR3 protein: CASSQEAQVWDEQYF
D gene: .; clone size: .; J gene: TRBJ2-7; V gene: TRBV13; CDR3 DNA: TGTGCCAGCAGTCAACAGGGAAGCTCCTACGAGCAGTACTTC; CDR3 protein: CASSQQGSSYEQYF
D gene: TRBD1; clone size: once; J gene: TRBJ2-5; V gene: TRBV9; CDR3 DNA: TGTGCCAGCAGCAGGGGGCTCGGAGAGACCCAGTACTTC; CDR3 protein: CASSRGLGETQYF
D gene: TRBD1; clone size: .; J gene: TRBJ2-5; V gene: TRBV27; CDR3 DNA: TGTGCCAGCAGTGCAACTCCGGGACAGCAAGAGACCCAGTACTTC; CDR3 protein: CASSATPGQQETQYF
D gene: TRBD1; clone size: .; J gene: TRBJ1-3; V gene: TRBV2; CDR3 DNA: TGTGCCAGCAGTGATAGGGACAGCTCTGGAAACACCATATATTTT; CDR3 protein: CASSDRDSSGNTIYF
D gene: .; clone size: .; J gene: TRBJ1-2; V gene: TRBV6-1; CDR3 DNA: TGTGCCAGCAGTGAAGCCCTTACGTGGGGGACCTCCGGCTACACCTTC; CDR3 protein: CASSEALTWGTSGYTF
D gene: .; clone size: .; J gene: TRBJ1-4; V gene: TRBV18; CDR3 DNA: TGTGCCAGCTCCCTACCCAGTTCGGGGAATGAAAAACTGTTTTTT; CDR3 protein: CASSLPSSGNEKLFF
D gene: TRBD1; clone size: .; J gene: TRBJ1-2; V gene: TRBV18; CDR3 DNA: TGTGCCAGCTCACCAGAAGACAGGGTGAACTATGGCTACACCTTC; CDR3 protein: CASSPEDRVNYGYTF
D gene: TRBD1; clone size: .; J gene: TRBJ2-7; V gene: TRBV12-5; CDR3 DNA: TGTGCTAGTGGTTTGCCAGGGGGACAGGGTCCCTACGAGCAGTACTTC; CDR3 protein: CASGLPGGQGPYEQYF
D gene: .; clone size: .; J gene: TRBJ1-2; V gene: TRBV27; CDR3 DNA: TGTGCCAGCAGCCGATGGACGTCCGGTGGGGCTACTAACTATGGCTACACCTTC; CDR3 protein: CASSRWTSGGATNYGYTF
D gene: .; clone size: once; J gene: TRBJ1-3; V gene: TRBV4-3; CDR3 DNA: TGCGCCAGCAGCCAAGCGGGTGGAAACACCATATATTTT; CDR3 protein: CASSQAGGNTIYF